Following are 6 T cell receptor beta chains from one sample sequenced in a study of blood T cell repertoires in COVID-19. Assay: immunoSEQ multiplex PCR; the TCRdb copy retains only in-frame clones and omits some. The repertoire holds about 67,000 clones, with roughly nine tenths as singletons. Material for sequencing was peripheral blood. The receptors derive from a man aged 45-65 years with active COVID-19.

The sample holds a few counts of this clone. The chain recombines TRBV15 with TRBJ1-5; 7 bases line up with TRBD1. V shed 4 bases, J shed 2 bases, and the junction held 8 bases outside the gene matches. Germline CDR1 is LNHNV and CDR2 is YYDKDF (reference sequence). The CDR3 is 16 residues long. CDR3 in amino acids: CATSTDRVWGNQPQHF. CDR3 in DNA: TGTGCCACCAGCACTGACAGGGTTTGGGGCAATCAGCCCCAGCATTTT.

This clone occurred once. The chain links TRBV25-1 to TRBJ1-1, with TRBD1 matching over 8 bases. The CDR3 sequence is 16 residues long. The germline CDR1 and CDR2 sequences are MGHDK and SYGVNS. Trimming took 0 bases from V and 5 from J; bases not matched to a gene: 8. The DNA of the CDR3 is TGTGCCAGCAGTGAATATTCGGGCAGGGGGCGGACTGAAGCTTTCTTT. Its translation is CASSEYSGRGRTEAFF.

In its sample, this clone was seen once. The chain recombines TRBV7-2 with TRBJ2-1, with 8 bases fitting TRBD2. CDR1 is SGHTA, CDR2 FQGNSA, per germline. J was trimmed by 10 bases and V by 1 base; bases with no gene match: 15. This CDR3 spans 17 amino acids. CDR3 amino acids: CASSLGPWRGAGHEQFF. CDR3 sequence (DNA): TGTGCCAGCAGCTTAGGCCCCTGGCGGGGGGCGGGACACGAGCAGTTCTTC.

This chain joins TRBV5-6 and TRBJ1-6; D is unresolved. Germline CDR1 and CDR2: SGHDT and YYEEEE. Trimming removed 3 bases at V and 8 bases at J, with 9 bases between. The CDR3 consists of 13 residues. Here the CDR3 reads CASSSLGDSPLHF. The CDR3 DNA follows: TGTGCCAGCAGCTCGTTGGGCGATTCACCCCTCCACTTT.

The rearrangement links TRBV7-2 to TRBJ1-2, with D tentatively TRBD1 (5 bases). The CDR3 has 14 residues. V lost 3 bases, J lost 2 bases, and 10 bases lay in between. In germline, CDR1 is SGHTA, CDR2 FQGNSA. CDR3 residues: CASSFTGGNYGYTF. The CDR3 DNA is TGTGCCAGCAGCTTCACGGGGGGAAACTATGGCTACACCTTC.

V is TRBV6-2 or TRBV6-3 and J is TRBJ2-1; tentatively, D is TRBD1 (6 bases). CDR1 MNHEY and CDR2 SVGEGT come from the germline V gene. Trimming shortened V by 0 bases and J by 4 bases, and 19 bases separated the two germline ends. The CDR3 totals 18 residues. Here the CDR3 DNA reads TGTGCCAGCAGTTACTCGAGCCAGGGGTATGCCTTTTACAATGAGCAGTTCTTC. The encoded protein is CASSYSSQGYAFYNEQFF.